These 5 T cell receptor beta chains share one sample of origin, sequenced in a study of blood T cell repertoires in COVID-19. The method was immunoSEQ multiplex PCR; TCRdb's version includes in-frame clones alone and lacks a portion of them. The sample consists of about 100,000 clones, 91% of them appearing once. Specimen: peripheral blood. These receptor sequences come from a man over 45 with active COVID-19.

Written as DNA, the CDR3 is TGTGCCAGCAGCTTAGTCGGGGGGCCACGATTGAGCGAGCAGTACTTC. Translating it yields CASSLVGGPRLSEQYF. The gene calls are TRBV7-9 and TRBJ2-7; weak D call: TRBD2 (7 bases). Per the germline V gene, CDR1 is SEHNR and CDR2 is FQNEAQ (reference sequence). The CDR3 length is 16 residues. Trimming took off 1 base at V and 6 bases at J, with 19 bases between the two ends. Full variable domain (remainder filled in from reference TRBV7-9 and TRBJ2-7): DTGVSQNPRHKITKRGQNVTFRCDPISEHNRLYWYRQTLGQGPEFLTYFQNEAQLEKSRLLSDRFSAERPKGSFSTLEIQRTEQGDSAMYLCASSLVGGPRLSEQYFGPGTRLTVT.

The chain links TRBV30 to TRBJ2-5; perhaps TRBD1 as D (5 bases). Between the trimmed V and J ends, which lost 0 bases and 1 base, there was a span of 18 bases. Germline V gene data show CDR1 as GTSNPN and CDR2 as SVGIG (reference sequence). The CDR3 sequence is 17 residues long. The CDR3 loop is CAWSVVLVVQAQETQYF. The CDR3 DNA is TGTGCCTGGAGTGTAGTTTTAGTGGTACAGGCCCAAGAGACCCAGTACTTC.

The chain couples TRBV4-2 to TRBJ2-1, with 13 bases lining up with TRBD2. The V gene's germline CDR1 is LGHNA and CDR2 YNFKEQ. V lost 2 bases and J lost 6; bases outside the gene matches: 7. The length of the CDR3 is 17 residues. CDR3 sequence (DNA): TGTGCCAGCAGCCAACTAGGCGGGACTAGCGGGACCAATGAGCAGTTCTTC. This sequence encodes CASSQLGGTSGTNEQFF.

The J gene is TRBJ2-5, the V gene TRBV18; TRBD1 is a possible D gene (6 bases). Germline V lookup: CDR1 KGHSH, CDR2 LQKENI. Trimming removed 4 bases at V and 2 bases at J, with 8 bases between. CDR3 length: 13 residues. As DNA, the CDR3 is TGTGCCAGCTCACGCGGACAGCAAGAGACCCAGTACTTC. Encoded protein: CASSRGQQETQYF.

The chain is built from TRBV5-4 and TRBJ2-3, with TRBD2 matching over 10 bases. V trimming: 4 bases; J trimming: 4 bases; junction bases outside the gene matches: 9. This CDR3 comprises 16 residues. Germline V gene data show CDR1 as SGHNT and CDR2 as YYREEE (reference sequence). Written as DNA, the CDR3 is TGTGCCAGCAGCCCAAGTAGCGGGAGGCTGCCAGATACGCAGTATTTT. It specifies CASSPSSGRLPDTQYF.